Below, 27 T cell receptor beta chains from the same sample are listed, as sequenced in a study of shared clonotypes between healthy human individuals. Assay: immunoSEQ multiplex PCR; the TCRdb copy retains only in-frame clones and omits some. The sample has 950,000 to 1,300,000 clones, 65% to 80% seen once. Sample: memory CD4+ T cells sorted from blood. As for subset: CD45RA-negative fraction. These receptors all come from a man aged 18 to 29 in good health.

The rearrangement joins TRBV2 to TRBJ1-6; D may be TRBD1 (6 bases). CDR3 length: 13 amino acids. Germline V lookup: CDR1 SNHLY, CDR2 FYNNEI. The ends were cut back, 1 base at V and 14 bases at J, with 12 bases in the middle. The CDR3 region is CASSEEGGRALHF. The DNA for the CDR3 is TGTGCCAGCAGTGAAGAGGGGGGAAGGGCCCTCCACTTT.

In the case of this clone: Distinct nucleotide sequences in the sample also encode this CDR3. The chain recombines TRBV28 with TRBJ2-3, with 8 bases matching TRBD2. Germline V lookup: CDR1 MDHEN, CDR2 SYDVKM. The CDR3 loop spans 13 amino acids. The junction had 1 base not matched to a gene; V was cut back by 8 bases and J by 0 bases. The CDR3 sequence: CASSSGSTDTQYF. CDR3 coding DNA: TGTGCCAGCTCTAGCGGGAGCACAGATACGCAGTATTTT.

The CDR3 region has the DNA TGTGCCAGCAGCGAACGGAAGTCCGGGACTAGCGGGAGCCAGTTCTTC. Encoded protein: CASSERKSGTSGSQFF. The rearrangement joins TRBV6-1 to TRBJ2-1; 14 nucleotides match TRBD2. The CDR3 extends over 16 amino acids. The germline V gene has CDR1 MNHNS and CDR2 SASEGT. The V gene end was trimmed by 6 bases and the J gene end by 13 bases; junction bases not matched to a gene: 14.

Of note for this clone: A much larger clone lies one base from this, so it may be a read error. The chain joins TRBV2 to TRBJ1-4, with D unclear. Germline V gene sequence: CDR1 SNHLY, CDR2 FYNNEI. The V end lost 6 bases, the J end lost 0 bases, and 8 bases lay between the germline ends. The CDR3 spans 14 residues. Written as DNA, the CDR3 is TGTGCCAGCAGCGAAACAGCAACTAATGAAAAACTGTTTTTT. Encoded protein: CASSETATNEKLFF.

The chain has TRBV29-1 and TRBJ2-3; TRBD1 is a possible D gene (6 bases). Germline-derived CDR1 and CDR2 are SQVTM and ANQGSEA. This CDR3 is built from 15 residues. Trimming shortened V by 2 bases and J by 2 bases, and 14 bases separated the two germline ends. The CDR3 DNA reads as TGCAGCGTTGAAACAGGACAGAGTCTCACAGATACGCAGTATTTT. Translated: CSVETGQSLTDTQYF.

The chain joins TRBV9 to TRBJ1-2; 10 nucleotides align to TRBD1. CDR3 length equals 14 residues. Germline CDR1 is SGDLS and CDR2 is YYNGEE. J gave up 6 bases and V 3 bases, and 5 bases lay outside the gene matches. The DNA for the CDR3 is TGTGCCAGCAGCGGGAGGACAGGGGGAGATGGCTACACCTTC. As protein: CASSGRTGGDGYTF.

This chain links TRBV5-4 with TRBJ1-6; D unresolved. The CDR3 has 13 residues. Germline lookup yields CDR1 SGHNT and CDR2 YYREEE (reference sequence). V was shortened by 0 bases and J by 10 bases, with 8 bases between the two germline ends. The CDR3 loop reads CASSLVEGSPLHF. As DNA, the CDR3 is TGTGCCAGCAGCTTGGTTGAGGGCTCACCCCTCCACTTT.

This clone occurred a few times. This chain connects TRBV2 to TRBJ1-4; a weak D match, TRBD1 (6 bases). Germline V gives CDR1 SNHLY, CDR2 FYNNEI. This CDR3 is built from 14 residues. The V gene lost 7 bases and the J gene lost 7 bases, with 16 bases spanning the gap. CDR3 DNA: TGTGCCAGCACCCCAATGGGGGCCGGTGAAAAACTGTTTTTT. This gives the protein CASTPMGAGEKLFF.

The V gene is TRBV27, the J gene TRBJ2-1; D not resolved. This CDR3 region has 14 residues. Looked up from germline, CDR1 is MNHEY and CDR2 is SMNVEV (reference sequence). V was cut by 7 bases and J by 2 bases, with 12 bases left in between. The CDR3 protein is CASTAYGAYNEQFF. The CDR3 DNA reads as TGTGCCAGCACGGCCTATGGAGCCTACAATGAGCAGTTCTTC.

The chain carries TRBV7-2 and TRBJ2-3; 7 bases fit TRBD2. Trimming cost V 4 bases and J 6 bases; bases outside gene matches: 13. This CDR3 spans 16 amino acids. Germline-derived CDR1 and CDR2 are SGHTA and FQGNSA. CDR3 amino acids: CASSSGGSGTRDTQYF. The CDR3, as DNA: TGTGCCAGCAGCTCCGGGGGGAGCGGGACGAGGGATACGCAGTATTTT.

This sequence joins TRBV6-5 and TRBJ1-1; D not certain. The CDR3 is 13 residues long. Trimming removed 0 bases from V and 10 bases from J, with 12 bases in between. From germline, CDR1 is MNHEY and CDR2 SVGAGI. CDR3 amino acids: CASSYSTSFRAFF. The CDR3 DNA is TGTGCCAGCAGTTACTCTACGTCTTTTCGAGCTTTCTTT.

This chain links TRBV11-2 with TRBJ2-5, with D possibly called TRBD1 or TRBD2 (5 bases each). The CDR3 covers 14 residues. The V gene lost 2 bases and the J gene lost 4 bases, with 11 bases spanning the gap. Germline assignment: CDR1 SGHAT and CDR2 FQNNGV. CDR3 protein: CASSLNPGTETQYF. The CDR3 nucleotides are TGTGCCAGCAGCTTAAATCCAGGGACAGAGACCCAGTACTTC.

This clone occurred once. The chain joins TRBV9 to TRBJ1-2, with 7 bases fitting TRBD1. J lost 4 bases, V lost 5 bases, and 5 bases had no gene match. The CDR3 is 13 residues long. Germline V gives CDR1 SGDLS, CDR2 YYNGEE. Here the CDR3 reads CASRRQGAYGYTF. CDR3 nucleotides: TGTGCCAGCAGGAGACAGGGAGCCTATGGCTACACCTTC.

This clone has only one observation. This chain joins TRBV30 and TRBJ2-2; no definite D call. The V end lost 7 bases, the J end lost 5 bases, and 5 bases lay between the germline ends. Germline values: CDR1 GTSNPN, CDR2 SVGIG (reference sequence). This CDR3 has 10 residues. CDR3 residues: CASYTGELFF. The CDR3, as DNA: TGTGCCTCCTATACCGGGGAGCTGTTTTTT.

The chain uses TRBV15 and TRBJ2-5; D may match TRBD1 or TRBD2 (5 bases each). Germline CDR1 reads LNHNV; CDR2 reads YYDKDF (reference sequence). Trimming stripped 3 bases from V and 4 bases from J, with 21 bases between. The CDR3 has 17 amino acids. The CDR3: CATSRDLTLIGGETQYF. In DNA form, the CDR3 reads TGTGCCACCAGCAGGGATCTTACTCTAATTGGGGGAGAGACCCAGTACTTC.

On this clone itself: The same CDR3 arises from other DNA sequences in this sample as well. The chain joins TRBV27 to TRBJ2-2; D unresolved. This CDR3 region has 13 residues. CDR1 is MNHEY, CDR2 SMNVEV, per germline (reference sequence). V lost 5 bases to trimming and J lost 1 base, with 5 bases between them. Here the CDR3 reads CASSPRNTGELFF. For the CDR3, the DNA is TGTGCCAGCAGTCCCAGGAACACCGGGGAGCTGTTTTTT.

As for this clone: Other DNA sequences in the same sample also yield this CDR3. In nucleotides, the CDR3 is TGTGCCAGCAGTTCAACTGGTGGCACGCAGTATTTT. Protein: CASSSTGGTQYF. The chain couples TRBV7-9 to TRBJ2-3; D is ambiguous. The CDR3 contains 12 residues. V was trimmed by 6 bases and J by 9 bases, leaving 13 bases between them. Germline loops: CDR1 SEHNR, CDR2 FQNEAQ (reference sequence).

The chain combines TRBV27 with TRBJ1-6; D may be TRBD1 (6 bases). The CDR3 has 14 amino acids. Trimming took 8 bases from V and 6 from J, leaving 14 bases between them. In germline, CDR1 is MNHEY, CDR2 SMNVEV (reference sequence). DNA of the CDR3: TGTGCCAGCGGAGTACAGGGTATTAATTCACCCCTCCACTTT. Translation: CASGVQGINSPLHF.

The DNA of the CDR3 is TGTGCCAGCAGCATTAGGACTAGCGGGAAAGATACGCAGTATTTT. It codes for CASSIRTSGKDTQYF. The gene calls are TRBV7-2 and TRBJ2-3; 12 bases map to TRBD2. Germline V CDR1 and CDR2: SGHTA, FQGNSA. The CDR3 totals 15 residues. V shed 5 bases and J 5 bases; nucleotides not matched to a gene: 5.

The chain links TRBV7-9 to TRBJ1-2, with 7 bases identical to TRBD1. Germline V gene sequence: CDR1 SEHNR, CDR2 FQNEAQ (reference sequence). The CDR3 spans 15 residues. With 4 bases clipped from V and 8 bases from J, the junction kept 13 bases outside the gene matches. The CDR3 bases are TGTGCCAGCAGCTCCCCCCTTGGGCAGGGGGGAGGCTACACCTTC. Translating gives CASSSPLGQGGGYTF.

The chain employs TRBV10-1 and TRBJ2-5; a possible D gene is TRBD1 (5 bases). CDR3 length equals 15 residues. Per the germline V gene, CDR1 is WNHNN and CDR2 is SYGVQD (reference sequence). The ends were cut back, 2 bases at V and 4 bases at J, with 14 bases in the middle. The CDR3 sequence is CASSEPALRVETQYF. CDR3 DNA: TGCGCCAGCAGTGAGCCGGCCCTCAGGGTAGAGACCCAGTACTTC.

J is TRBJ1-6 and V is TRBV11-1; 7 nucleotides agree with TRBD1. CDR1 and CDR2 from the germline V gene are SGHAT and FQDESV (reference sequence). This CDR3 region has 14 residues. The J segment lost 10 bases and the V segment lost 2 bases, leaving 5 bases of the junction unmatched. DNA of the CDR3: TGTGCCAGCAGCTTAACACAGGGGACCTCACCCCTCCACTTT. Translation: CASSLTQGTSPLHF.

The chain uses TRBV29-1 and TRBJ1-1; no clear D gene. V was cut by 4 bases and J by 0 bases, with 9 bases left in between. CDR3 length: 13 amino acids. CDR1 SQVTM and CDR2 ANQGSEA come from the germline V gene. The CDR3 coding sequence is TGCAGCGTTGTATCCAGTATGAACACTGAAGCTTTCTTT. It yields the protein CSVVSSMNTEAFF.

This chain links TRBV6-5 with TRBJ2-3; 12 nucleotides line up with TRBD2. Trimming removed 6 bases from V and 3 bases from J; junction bases left unmatched: 4. The CDR3 consists of 15 residues. From germline, CDR1 is MNHEY and CDR2 SVGAGI. The CDR3 is CASRTGLAGTDTQYF. The DNA of the CDR3 is TGTGCCAGCAGAACAGGACTAGCGGGAACAGATACGCAGTATTTT.

As for this clone: This sample also contains other DNA sequences that code for the same CDR3. The chain recombines TRBV11-2 with TRBJ2-7, with 9 bases aligning to TRBD2. Germline assignment: CDR1 SGHAT and CDR2 FQNNGV. Unmatched junction bases numbered 4, after V lost 3 bases and J lost 7 bases. CDR3 length: 13 amino acids. The CDR3 bases are TGTGCCAGCAGCTTGGGGCTAGCGGGGGAGCAGTACTTC. It translates to CASSLGLAGEQYF.

CDR3 loop: CASSLTGVAYNEQFF. CDR3 DNA sequence: TGTGCCAGCAGCTTAACGGGAGTCGCCTACAATGAGCAGTTCTTC. J is TRBJ2-1 and V is TRBV7-2; TRBD2 is a possible D gene (6 bases). Germline CDR1 reads SGHTA; CDR2 reads FQGNSA. With 2 bases removed from V and 2 bases from J, the gap between germline ends came to 10 bases. The CDR3 runs 15 residues.

This clone occurred a few times. The chain combines TRBV30 with TRBJ1-6; a weak D match, TRBD1 (5 bases). Germline V CDR1 and CDR2: GTSNPN, SVGIG (reference sequence). Deletions cut 1 base from V and 11 bases from J, with 12 bases between. CDR3 size: 13 residues. The CDR3 region has the DNA TGTGCCTGGAGTGACAGGCCCTCTCCACCCCTCCACTTT. This codes for CAWSDRPSPPLHF.